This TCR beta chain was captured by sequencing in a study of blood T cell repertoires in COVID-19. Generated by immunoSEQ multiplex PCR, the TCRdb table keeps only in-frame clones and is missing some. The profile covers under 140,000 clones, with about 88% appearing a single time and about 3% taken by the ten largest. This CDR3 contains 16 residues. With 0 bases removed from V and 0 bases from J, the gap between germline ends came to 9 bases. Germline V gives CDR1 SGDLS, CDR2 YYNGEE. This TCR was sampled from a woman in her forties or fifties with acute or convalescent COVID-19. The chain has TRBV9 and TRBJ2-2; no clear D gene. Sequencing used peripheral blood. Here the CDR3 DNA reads TGTGCCAGCAGCGTAGGAGTCCGCACGAACACCGGGGAGCTGTTTTTT. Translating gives CASSVGVRTNTGELFF.